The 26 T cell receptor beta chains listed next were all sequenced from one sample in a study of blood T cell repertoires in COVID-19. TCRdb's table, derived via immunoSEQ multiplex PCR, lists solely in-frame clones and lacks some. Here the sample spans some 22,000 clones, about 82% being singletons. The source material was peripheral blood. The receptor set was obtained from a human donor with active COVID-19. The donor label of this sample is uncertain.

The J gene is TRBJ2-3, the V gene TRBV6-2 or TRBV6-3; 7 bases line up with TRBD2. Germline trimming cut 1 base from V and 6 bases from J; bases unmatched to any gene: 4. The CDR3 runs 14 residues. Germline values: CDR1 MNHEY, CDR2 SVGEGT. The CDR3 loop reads CASSYFAAGDTQYF. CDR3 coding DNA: TGTGCCAGCAGTTACTTTGCAGCGGGGGATACGCAGTATTTT.

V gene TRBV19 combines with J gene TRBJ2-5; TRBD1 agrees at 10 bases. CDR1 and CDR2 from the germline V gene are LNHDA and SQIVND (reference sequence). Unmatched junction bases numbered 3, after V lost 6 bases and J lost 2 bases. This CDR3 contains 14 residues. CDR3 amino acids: CASRDRGKQETQYF. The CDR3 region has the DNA TGTGCCAGTAGGGACAGGGGGAAACAAGAGACCCAGTACTTC. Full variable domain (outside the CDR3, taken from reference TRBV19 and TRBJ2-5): DGGITQSPKYLFRKEGQNVTLSCEQNLNHDAMYWYRQDPGQGLRLIYYSQIVNDFQKGDIAEGYSVSREKKESFPLTVTSAQKNPTAFYLCASRDRGKQETQYFGPGTRLLVL.

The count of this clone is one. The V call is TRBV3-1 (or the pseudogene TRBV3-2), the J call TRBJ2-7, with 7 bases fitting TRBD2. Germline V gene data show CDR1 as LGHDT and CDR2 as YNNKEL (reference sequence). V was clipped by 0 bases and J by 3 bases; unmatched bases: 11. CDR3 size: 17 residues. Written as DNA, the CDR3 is TGTGCCAGCAGCCAAGATAGGAGAATAGCGGGTCTCTACGAGCAGTACTTC. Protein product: CASSQDRRIAGLYEQYF.

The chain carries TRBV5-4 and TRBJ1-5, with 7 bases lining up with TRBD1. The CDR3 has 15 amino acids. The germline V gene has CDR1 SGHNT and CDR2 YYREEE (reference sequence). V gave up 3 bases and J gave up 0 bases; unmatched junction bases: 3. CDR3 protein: CASSSGGDSNQPQHF. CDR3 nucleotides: TGTGCCAGCAGCTCAGGGGGAGATAGCAATCAGCCCCAGCATTTT.

This CDR3 reads CATSRDQGQEKLFF. CDR3 DNA sequence: TGTGCCACCAGCAGAGACCAGGGCCAGGAAAAACTGTTTTTT. The J gene is TRBJ1-4, the V gene TRBV15; D perhaps matches TRBD1 (5 bases). V lost 0 bases, J lost 8 bases, and 10 bases lay in between. The germline CDR1 and CDR2 sequences are LNHNV and YYDKDF (reference sequence). The CDR3 is made up of 14 amino acids. Looking up the rest from reference TRBV15 and TRBJ1-4 gives the full variable domain: DAMVIQNPRYQVTQFGKPVTLSCSQTLNHNVMYWYQQKSSQAPKLLFHYYDKDFNNEADTPDNFQSRRPNTSFCFLDIRSPGLGDTAMYLCATSRDQGQEKLFFGSGTQLSVL.

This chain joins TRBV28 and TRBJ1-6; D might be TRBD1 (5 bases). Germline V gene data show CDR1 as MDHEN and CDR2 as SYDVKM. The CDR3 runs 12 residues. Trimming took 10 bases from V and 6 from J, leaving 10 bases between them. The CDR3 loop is CANGGPNSPLHF. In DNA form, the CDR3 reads TGTGCCAACGGGGGTCCTAATTCACCCCTCCACTTT.

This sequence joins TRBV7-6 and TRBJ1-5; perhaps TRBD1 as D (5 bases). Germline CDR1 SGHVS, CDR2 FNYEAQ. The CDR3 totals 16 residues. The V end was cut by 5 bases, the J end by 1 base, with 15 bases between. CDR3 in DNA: TGTGCCAGCAGCCCTCTTACAGGTACGAGCAATCAGCCCCAGCATTTT. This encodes CASSPLTGTSNQPQHF.

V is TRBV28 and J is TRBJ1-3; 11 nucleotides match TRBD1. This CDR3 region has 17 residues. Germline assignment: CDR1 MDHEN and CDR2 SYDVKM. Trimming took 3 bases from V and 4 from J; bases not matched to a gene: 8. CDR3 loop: CASSFAGQGGRGNTIYF. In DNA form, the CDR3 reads TGTGCCAGCAGTTTCGCGGGACAGGGGGGTAGAGGAAACACCATATATTTT.

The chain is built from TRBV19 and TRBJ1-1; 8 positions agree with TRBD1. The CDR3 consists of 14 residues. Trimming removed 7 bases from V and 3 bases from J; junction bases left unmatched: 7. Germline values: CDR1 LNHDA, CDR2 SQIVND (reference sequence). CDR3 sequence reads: CASKDTGGDTEAFF. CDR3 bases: TGTGCCAGTAAAGACACAGGGGGTGACACTGAAGCTTTCTTT.

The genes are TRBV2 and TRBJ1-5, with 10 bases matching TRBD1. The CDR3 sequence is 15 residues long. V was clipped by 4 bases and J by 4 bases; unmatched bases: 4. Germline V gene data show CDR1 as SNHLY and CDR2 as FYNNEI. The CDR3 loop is CASSGTGGENQPQHF. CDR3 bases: TGTGCCAGCAGTGGGACAGGGGGTGAGAATCAGCCCCAGCATTTT.

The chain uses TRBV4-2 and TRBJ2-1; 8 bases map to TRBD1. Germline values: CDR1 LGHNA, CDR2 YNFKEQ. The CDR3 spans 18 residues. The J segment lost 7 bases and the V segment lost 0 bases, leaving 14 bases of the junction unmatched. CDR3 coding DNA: TGTGCCAGCAGCCAAGACCCCACCTTCGACAGGGGAGTGAATGAGCAGTTCTTC. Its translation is CASSQDPTFDRGVNEQFF.

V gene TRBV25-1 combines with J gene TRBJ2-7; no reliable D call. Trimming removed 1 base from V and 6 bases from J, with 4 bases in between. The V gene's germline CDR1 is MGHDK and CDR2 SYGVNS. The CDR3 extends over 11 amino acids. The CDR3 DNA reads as TGTGCCAGCAGTGAATTTCTCGAGCAGTACTTC. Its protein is CASSEFLEQYF.

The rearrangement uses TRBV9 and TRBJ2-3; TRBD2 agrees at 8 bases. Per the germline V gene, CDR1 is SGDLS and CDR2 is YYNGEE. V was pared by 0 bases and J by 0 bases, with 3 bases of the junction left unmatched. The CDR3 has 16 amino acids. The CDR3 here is CASSVAGGISTDTQYF. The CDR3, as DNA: TGTGCCAGCAGCGTAGCGGGGGGGATTAGCACAGATACGCAGTATTTT.

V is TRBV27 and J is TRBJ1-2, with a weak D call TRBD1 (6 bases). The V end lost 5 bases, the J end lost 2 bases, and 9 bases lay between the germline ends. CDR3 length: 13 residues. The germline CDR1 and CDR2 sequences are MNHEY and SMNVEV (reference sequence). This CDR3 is CASSTTGNYGYTF. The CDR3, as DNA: TGTGCCAGCAGTACTACAGGGAACTATGGCTACACCTTC.

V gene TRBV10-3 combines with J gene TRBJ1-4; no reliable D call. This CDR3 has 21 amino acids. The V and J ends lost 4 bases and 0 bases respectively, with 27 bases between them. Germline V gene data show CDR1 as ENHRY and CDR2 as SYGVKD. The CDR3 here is CAISAPKKRPINSATNEKLFF. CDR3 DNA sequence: TGTGCCATCAGTGCCCCTAAGAAGAGGCCGATAAACTCTGCAACTAATGAAAAACTGTTTTTT.

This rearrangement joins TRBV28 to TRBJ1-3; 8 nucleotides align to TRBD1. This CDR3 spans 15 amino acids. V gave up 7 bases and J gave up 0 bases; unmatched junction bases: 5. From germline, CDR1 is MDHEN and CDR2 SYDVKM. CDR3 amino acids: CASTPDRVSGNTIYF. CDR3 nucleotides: TGTGCCAGCACACCGGACAGGGTCTCTGGAAACACCATATATTTT.

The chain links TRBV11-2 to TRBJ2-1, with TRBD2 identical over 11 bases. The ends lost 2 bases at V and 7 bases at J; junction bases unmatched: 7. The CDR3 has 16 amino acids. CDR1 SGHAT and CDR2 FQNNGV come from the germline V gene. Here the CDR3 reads CASSLSLAGGLNEQFF. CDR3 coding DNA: TGTGCCAGCAGCTTATCGCTAGCGGGGGGCCTTAATGAGCAGTTCTTC.

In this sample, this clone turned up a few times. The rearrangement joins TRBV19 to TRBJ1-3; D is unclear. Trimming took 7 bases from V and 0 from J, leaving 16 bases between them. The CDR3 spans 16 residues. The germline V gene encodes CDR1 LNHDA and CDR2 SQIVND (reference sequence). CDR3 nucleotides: TGTGCCAGTACCTCTGAGGGAAGGAGCTCTGGAAACACCATATATTTT. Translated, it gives CASTSEGRSSGNTIYF.

CDR3 coding DNA: TGCGCCAGCAGCCAAGGTGGACAGCTTTCAGGCAATGAGCAGTTCTTC. Its translation is CASSQGGQLSGNEQFF. The chain couples TRBV4-3 to TRBJ2-1, with D possibly matching TRBD1 (6 bases). The CDR3 loop spans 16 amino acids. CDR1 and CDR2 (germline): LGHNA, YSLEER. V lost 1 base and J 6 bases, leaving 16 bases between the germline ends.

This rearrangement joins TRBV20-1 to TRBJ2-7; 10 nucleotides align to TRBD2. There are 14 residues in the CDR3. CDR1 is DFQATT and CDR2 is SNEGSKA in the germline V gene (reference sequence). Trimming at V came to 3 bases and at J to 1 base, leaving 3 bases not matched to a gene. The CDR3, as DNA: TGCAGTGCTAGTGATAGCGGGGGGTCCTACGAGCAGTACTTC. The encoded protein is CSASDSGGSYEQYF.

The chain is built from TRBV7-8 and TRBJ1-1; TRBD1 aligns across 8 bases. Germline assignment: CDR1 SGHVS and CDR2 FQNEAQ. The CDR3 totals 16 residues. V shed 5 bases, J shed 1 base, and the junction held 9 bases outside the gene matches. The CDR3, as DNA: TGTGCCAGCAGCCAGGGACAGGCGGGTCGGAACACTGAAGCTTTCTTT. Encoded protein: CASSQGQAGRNTEAFF.

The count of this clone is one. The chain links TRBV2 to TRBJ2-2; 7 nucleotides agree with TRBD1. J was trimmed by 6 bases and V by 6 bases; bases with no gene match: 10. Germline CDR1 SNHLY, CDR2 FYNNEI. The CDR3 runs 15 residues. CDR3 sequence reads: CASRSGTVFPGELFF. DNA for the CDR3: TGTGCCAGCAGATCCGGGACAGTGTTTCCCGGGGAGCTGTTTTTT. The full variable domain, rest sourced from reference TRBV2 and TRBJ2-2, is EPEVTQTPSHQVTQMGQEVILRCVPISNHLYFYWYRQILGQKVEFLVSFYNNEISEKSEIFDDQFSVERPDGSNFTLKIRSTKLEDSAMYFCASRSGTVFPGELFFGEGSRLTVL.

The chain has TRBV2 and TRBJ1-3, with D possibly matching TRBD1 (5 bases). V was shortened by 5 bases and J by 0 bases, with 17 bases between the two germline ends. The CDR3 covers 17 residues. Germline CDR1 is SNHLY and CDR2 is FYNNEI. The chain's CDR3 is CASSRRAGLFSGNTIYF. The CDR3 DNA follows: TGTGCCAGCAGTCGCAGGGCAGGCCTTTTCTCTGGAAACACCATATATTTT.

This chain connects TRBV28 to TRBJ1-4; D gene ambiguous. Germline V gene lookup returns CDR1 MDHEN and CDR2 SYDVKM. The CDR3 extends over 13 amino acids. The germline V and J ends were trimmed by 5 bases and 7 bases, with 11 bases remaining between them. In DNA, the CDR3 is TGTGCCAGCAGTCCCGGTGGTCTTGAAAAACTGTTTTTT. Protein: CASSPGGLEKLFF.

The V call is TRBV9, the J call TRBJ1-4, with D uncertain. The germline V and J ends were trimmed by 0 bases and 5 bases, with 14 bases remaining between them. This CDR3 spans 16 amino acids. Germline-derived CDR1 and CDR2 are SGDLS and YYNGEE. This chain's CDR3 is CASSVEASRLNEKLFF. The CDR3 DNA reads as TGTGCCAGCAGCGTAGAGGCAAGCCGACTCAATGAAAAACTGTTTTTT.

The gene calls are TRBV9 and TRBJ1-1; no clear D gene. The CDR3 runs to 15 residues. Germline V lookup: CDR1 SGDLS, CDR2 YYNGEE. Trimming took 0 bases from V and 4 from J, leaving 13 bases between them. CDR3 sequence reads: CASSVAETGGTEAFF. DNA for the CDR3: TGTGCCAGCAGCGTAGCTGAGACTGGCGGCACTGAAGCTTTCTTT.